The rows below give T cell receptor beta chains drawn from one sample of a study of T-cell reconstitution after alpha-beta-depleted transplantation in children. Via MiXCR, TCRdb re-called the PCR reads, giving one row per CDR3 protein. The sample consists of some 290,000 distinct CDR3 sequences, about a quarter of them appearing once. The starting material was PBMCs, mostly from graft donor cells, obtained 180 days after TCRalphabeta/CD19-depleted stem cell transplant. These receptors originate from a male patient between 5 and 17 years old who had a stem cell transplant for acute lymphoblastic leukemia, so the T cells may come from the graft donor. Each CDR3 is given with its conserved first and last residue. A D gene is named only where the DNA matches it firmly. Only part of the rows carry a size: once, few, many, or a class if the clone is expanded.

j_gene: TRBJ1-2; abundance: -; v_gene: TRBV6-1; d_gene: TRBD1; CDR3nt: TGTGCCAGCAGGCAGGACAGGGCGCCGGGCTACACCTTC; CDR3aa: CASRQDRAPGYTF
j_gene: TRBJ2-3; abundance: -; v_gene: TRBV5-1; d_gene: -; CDR3nt: TGCGCCAGCAGCTTTTCACTAGCCACAGATACGCAGTATTTT; CDR3aa: CASSFSLATDTQYF
j_gene: TRBJ2-7; abundance: -; v_gene: TRBV6-5; d_gene: TRBD2; CDR3nt: TGTGCCAGCAGTTACCTAAGCGGGAGGGTTGATGTTAACGAGCAGTACTTC; CDR3aa: CASSYLSGRVDVNEQYF
j_gene: TRBJ2-1; abundance: -; v_gene: TRBV12-3/TRBV12-4; d_gene: -; CDR3nt: TGTGCCAGCAGCTTCCCAGGGTATGAGCAGTTCTTC; CDR3aa: CASSFPGYEQFF
j_gene: TRBJ2-2; abundance: -; v_gene: TRBV4-2; d_gene: TRBD2; CDR3nt: TGTGCCAGCAGCGTTATTCCGGGACTAGCGGGATGGGACACCGGGGAGCTGTTTTTT; CDR3aa: CASSVIPGLAGWDTGELFF
j_gene: TRBJ2-1; abundance: few; v_gene: TRBV5-1; d_gene: TRBD2; CDR3nt: TGCGCCAGCAGCTTCCAACGGGAGGGCTACAATGAGCAGTTCTTC; CDR3aa: CASSFQREGYNEQFF
j_gene: TRBJ2-1; abundance: -; v_gene: TRBV5-1; d_gene: TRBD2; CDR3nt: TGCGCCAGCAGCTTGGTGGCGGGAGTGGGGTACAATGAGCAGTTCTTC; CDR3aa: CASSLVAGVGYNEQFF
j_gene: TRBJ2-7; abundance: -; v_gene: TRBV29-1; d_gene: TRBD1; CDR3nt: TGCAGCGTGGGACAGGGTACAAAGGACGAGCAGTACTTC; CDR3aa: CSVGQGTKDEQYF
j_gene: TRBJ2-2; abundance: few; v_gene: TRBV5-1; d_gene: TRBD2; CDR3nt: TGCGCCAGCAGCTTGAGACTAGCGGGAGTTTCGGACACCGGGGAGCTGTTTTTT; CDR3aa: CASSLRLAGVSDTGELFF
j_gene: TRBJ2-2; abundance: -; v_gene: TRBV5-1; d_gene: TRBD2; CDR3nt: TGCGCCAGCAGCTCCCCTAGCGGGAGGGCCTCGAACACCGGGGAGCTGTTTTTT; CDR3aa: CASSSPSGRASNTGELFF
j_gene: TRBJ2-7; abundance: few; v_gene: TRBV15; d_gene: TRBD1; CDR3nt: TGTGCCACAGAGCAGGGGGTTGGGTCCTACGAGCAGTACTTC; CDR3aa: CATEQGVGSYEQYF
j_gene: TRBJ2-7; abundance: -; v_gene: TRBV6-5; d_gene: TRBD2; CDR3nt: TGTGCCAGCAGTTATACCGGGACTAGCGGGTCTAGGGCGTACTTC; CDR3aa: CASSYTGTSGSRAYF
j_gene: TRBJ2-2; abundance: -; v_gene: TRBV6-1; d_gene: -; CDR3nt: TGTGCCAGCAGTCGCCTCGGGCAAGTCTCCGGGGAGCTGTTTTTT; CDR3aa: CASSRLGQVSGELFF
j_gene: TRBJ1-1; abundance: few; v_gene: TRBV20-1; d_gene: -; CDR3nt: TGCAGTGCTAGAGATCGCGGGTACACTGAAGCTTTCTTT; CDR3aa: CSARDRGYTEAFF
j_gene: TRBJ2-3; abundance: few; v_gene: TRBV5-1; d_gene: TRBD2; CDR3nt: TGCGCCAGCAGCTCGACTAGCATAGCAGATACGCAGTATTTT; CDR3aa: CASSSTSIADTQYF
j_gene: TRBJ2-5; abundance: few; v_gene: TRBV4-1; d_gene: -; CDR3nt: TGCGCCAGCAGCCAAGGCGGGACAGCCCAAGAGACCCAGTACTTC; CDR3aa: CASSQGGTAQETQYF
j_gene: TRBJ2-2; abundance: few; v_gene: TRBV10-3; d_gene: -; CDR3nt: TGTGCCAGCAGACAGGGAGGTGGGGAGCTGTTTTTT; CDR3aa: CASRQGGGELFF
j_gene: TRBJ2-1; abundance: -; v_gene: TRBV24-1; d_gene: -; CDR3nt: TGTGCCACCGGAACCGGGACACTGCAGTTCTTC; CDR3aa: CATGTGTLQFF
j_gene: TRBJ2-1; abundance: few; v_gene: TRBV14; d_gene: -; CDR3nt: TGTGCCAGCAGCCAAGGACACGGGACCTACAATGAGCAGTTCTTC; CDR3aa: CASSQGHGTYNEQFF
j_gene: TRBJ2-2; abundance: -; v_gene: TRBV7-8; d_gene: -; CDR3nt: TGTGCCAGCAGCCTAACGAGAAGGGTGCCCGGGGAGCTGTTTTTT; CDR3aa: CASSLTRRVPGELFF
j_gene: TRBJ2-1; abundance: few; v_gene: TRBV5-5; d_gene: -; CDR3nt: TGTGCCAGCAGCTTAGATTGGGACCCCTGGGTAAATGAGCAGTTCTTC; CDR3aa: CASSLDWDPWVNEQFF
j_gene: TRBJ2-7; abundance: few; v_gene: TRBV15; d_gene: TRBD2; CDR3nt: TGTGCCACCAGCAGAGATGGGGGGACTAGACTGTACTTC; CDR3aa: CATSRDGGTRLYF
j_gene: TRBJ2-1; abundance: few; v_gene: TRBV10-3; d_gene: -; CDR3nt: TGTGCCATCGATACCGGGACACTGAACAATGAGCAGTTCTTC; CDR3aa: CAIDTGTLNNEQFF
j_gene: TRBJ2-7; abundance: many; v_gene: TRBV5-1; d_gene: TRBD2; CDR3nt: TGCGCCAGCAGCTTGGGACTAGCGGGAGGGCTCGAGCAGTACTTC; CDR3aa: CASSLGLAGGLEQYF